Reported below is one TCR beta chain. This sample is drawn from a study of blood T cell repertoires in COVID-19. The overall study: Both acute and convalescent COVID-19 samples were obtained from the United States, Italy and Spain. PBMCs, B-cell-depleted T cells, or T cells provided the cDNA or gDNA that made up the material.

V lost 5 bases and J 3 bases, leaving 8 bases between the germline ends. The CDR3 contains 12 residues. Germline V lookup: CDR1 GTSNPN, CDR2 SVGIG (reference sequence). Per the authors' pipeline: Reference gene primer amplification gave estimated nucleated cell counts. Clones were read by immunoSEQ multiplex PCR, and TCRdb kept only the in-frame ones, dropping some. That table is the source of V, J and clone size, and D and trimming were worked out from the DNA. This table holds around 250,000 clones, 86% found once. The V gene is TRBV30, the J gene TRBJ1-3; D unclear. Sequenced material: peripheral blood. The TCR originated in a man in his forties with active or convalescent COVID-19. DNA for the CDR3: TGTGCCTGGGGCGACTATGGAAACACCATATATTTT. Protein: CAWGDYGNTIYF.